This TCR beta chain was profiled in a study of blood T cells in healthy people across ages. General study findings and limits: Nothing was known about donor CMV status, and this possibly confounded expanded clonotype changes. Unsorted PBMC material precluded a definitive naive versus antigen-experienced comparison.

Points on this clonotype: Antigen: not known.

CDR3 length: 15 amino acids. Between the trimmed V and J ends, which lost 0 bases and 3 bases, there was a span of 14 bases. Germline V lookup: CDR1 SQVTM, CDR2 ANQGSEA. Then a second PCR, running roughly 7 to 11 cycles, was carried out with a sample-barcoded 5' primer and a J-beta primer mix. Tagging of each cDNA molecule was performed by a template-switch adaptor with 12 random nucleotides. TCRdb used MiXCR to reprocess the 5' RACE reads, holding one entry per CDR3 protein. The table lists some 1,800,000 distinct CDR3 sequences, 30% to 40% of them singletons. This clonotype was sampled from a human donor in good health. What was sequenced was blood. The genes are TRBV29-1 and TRBJ1-2; weak D call: TRBD1 (5 bases). The CDR3 DNA follows: TGCAGCGTTGAAGATCAGGCAGGGCGGGACTATGGCTACACCTTC. It encodes CSVEDQAGRDYGYTF.